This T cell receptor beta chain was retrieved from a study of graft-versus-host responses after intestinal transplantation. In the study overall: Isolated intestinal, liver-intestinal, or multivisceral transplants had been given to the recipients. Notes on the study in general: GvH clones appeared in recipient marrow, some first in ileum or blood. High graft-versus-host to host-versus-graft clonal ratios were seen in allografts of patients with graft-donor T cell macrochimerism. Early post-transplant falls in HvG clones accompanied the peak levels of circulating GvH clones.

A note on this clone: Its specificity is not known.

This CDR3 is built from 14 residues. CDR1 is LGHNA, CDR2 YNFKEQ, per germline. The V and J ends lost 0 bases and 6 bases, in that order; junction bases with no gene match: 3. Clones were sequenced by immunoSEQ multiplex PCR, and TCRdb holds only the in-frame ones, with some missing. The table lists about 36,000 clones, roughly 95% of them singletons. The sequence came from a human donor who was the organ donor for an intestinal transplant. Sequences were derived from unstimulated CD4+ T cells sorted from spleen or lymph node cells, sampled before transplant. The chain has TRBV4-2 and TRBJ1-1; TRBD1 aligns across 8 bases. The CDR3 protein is CASSQDAGGPEAFF. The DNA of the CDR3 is TGTGCCAGCAGCCAAGATGCAGGGGGCCCTGAAGCTTTCTTT.